These 28 T cell receptor beta chains were sequenced from one sample in a study of shared clonotypes between healthy human individuals. TCRdb's copy holds only in-frame clones and misses some; the assay was immunoSEQ multiplex PCR. The profile shows 560,000 or so clones, roughly 95% of them singletons. Naive CD8 cells lacked CD45RO, underwent positive selection for CCR7 and left out terminally differentiated effector memory CD45RA+ cells. Material: naive CD8+ T cells sorted from blood. The source of these receptors is a woman aged 25 to 39 in good health.

The V call is TRBV28, the J call TRBJ1-6, with no clear D. V lost 3 bases to trimming and J lost 8 bases, with 11 bases between them. CDR3 length: 14 residues. Per the germline V gene, CDR1 is MDHEN and CDR2 is SYDVKM. The CDR3 nucleotides read TGTGCCAGCAGTTTTGGTCTGTCCGATTCACCCCTCCACTTT. Protein sequence: CASSFGLSDSPLHF.

On this clone itself: Distinct nucleotide sequences in the sample also encode this CDR3. The CDR3 spells CASSLGQGAYEQYF. The CDR3 DNA follows: TGTGCCAGCAGCTTGGGGCAGGGGGCATACGAGCAGTACTTC. The chain links TRBV5-5 to TRBJ2-7; 8 nucleotides agree with TRBD1. Germline CDR1 reads SGHKS; CDR2 reads YYEKEE (reference sequence). V was pared by 0 bases and J by 4 bases, with 3 bases of the junction left unmatched. There are 14 residues in the CDR3.

V and J are TRBV2 and TRBJ2-7, with no clear D. V dropped 6 bases and J dropped 6 bases, with 12 bases sitting between them. Per germline, CDR1 SNHLY and CDR2 FYNNEI. This CDR3 contains 12 residues. CDR3 DNA: TGTGCCAGCAGCGGGCCGACTCGCGAGCAGTACTTC. Translating gives CASSGPTREQYF. Filled out from reference TRBV2 and TRBJ2-7, the complete variable domain reads EPEVTQTPSHQVTQMGQEVILRCVPISNHLYFYWYRQILGQKVEFLVSFYNNEISEKSEIFDDQFSVERPDGSNFTLKIRSTKLEDSAMYFCASSGPTREQYFGPGTRLTVT.

The J gene is TRBJ2-1, the V gene TRBV27, with 8 bases matching TRBD2. V was pared by 5 bases and J by 4 bases, with 7 bases of the junction left unmatched. Germline V gene sequence: CDR1 MNHEY, CDR2 SMNVEV (reference sequence). The CDR3 consists of 15 residues. CDR3 nucleotide sequence: TGTGCCAGCAGTCCCAGCGGGAGTCCATACAATGAGCAGTTCTTC. This encodes CASSPSGSPYNEQFF.

The V call is TRBV27, the J call TRBJ1-2; D ambiguous. The germline gives CDR1 MNHEY, CDR2 SMNVEV (reference sequence). The CDR3 sequence is 17 residues long. V lost 5 bases and J 1 base, leaving 20 bases between the germline ends. CDR3 DNA: TGTGCCAGCAGTATCACGAACTGGGCAGGCCTTAACTATGGCTACACCTTC. This encodes CASSITNWAGLNYGYTF.

This rearrangement joins TRBV28 to TRBJ1-5; 9 bases fit TRBD1. Germline V gene sequence: CDR1 MDHEN, CDR2 SYDVKM. This CDR3 is 15 amino acids long. V was pared by 6 bases and J by 6 bases, with 9 bases of the junction left unmatched. For the CDR3, the DNA is TGTGCCAGCAGACTCCTACAGGGGGCCTTTCAGCCCCAGCATTTT. This encodes CASRLLQGAFQPQHF.

Here the CDR3 reads CASSSQGAWETQYF. The CDR3 nucleotides are TGTGCCAGCAGTAGCCAGGGGGCCTGGGAGACCCAGTACTTC. J is TRBJ2-5 and V is TRBV6-6; 8 bases match TRBD1. The germline V gene encodes CDR1 MNHNY and CDR2 SVGAGI (reference sequence). V was pared by 5 bases and J by 5 bases, with 7 bases of the junction left unmatched. This CDR3 region has 14 residues.

This CDR3 is CASSLDRVDGYTF. CDR3 nucleotide sequence: TGTGCCAGCAGCTTGGACAGGGTTGATGGCTACACCTTC. The V gene is TRBV5-4, the J gene TRBJ1-2; TRBD1 might be the D (6 bases). V lost 0 bases, J lost 6 bases, and 9 bases lay in between. Looked up from germline, CDR1 is SGHNT and CDR2 is YYREEE (reference sequence). This CDR3 has 13 amino acids.

The V gene is TRBV29-1, the J gene TRBJ2-1, with 9 bases identical to TRBD2. CDR1 and CDR2 from the germline V gene are SQVTM and ANQGSEA. The CDR3 length is 17 residues. The junction had 14 bases not matched to a gene; V was cut back by 5 bases and J by 3 bases. Written as DNA, the CDR3 is TGCAGCGTTAGGGGTCTAGCGGGAACTTCCGACTACAATGAGCAGTTCTTC. This encodes CSVRGLAGTSDYNEQFF.

The sample holds one count of this clone. The genes are TRBV11-2 and TRBJ2-7, with 9 bases that match TRBD1. V dropped 4 bases and J dropped 3; count of bases not matched to a gene: 4. The CDR3 is 14 residues long. Germline assignment: CDR1 SGHAT and CDR2 FQNNGV. CDR3: CASSSQGAGYEQYF. CDR3 DNA: TGTGCCAGCAGCTCACAGGGGGCGGGCTACGAGCAGTACTTC.

This clone was recorded a few times. The V and J genes are TRBV30 and TRBJ1-1, with D maybe TRBD1 (5 bases). The length of the CDR3 is 13 residues. CDR1 is GTSNPN and CDR2 is SVGIG in the germline V gene (reference sequence). With 0 bases removed from V and 5 bases from J, the gap between germline ends came to 10 bases. CDR3 nucleotide sequence: TGTGCCTGGAGTGTACTCAAGGGGACTGAAGCTTTCTTT. It encodes CAWSVLKGTEAFF.

This sequence joins TRBV6-1 and TRBJ2-7; 7 positions match TRBD2. Germline CDR1 is MNHNS and CDR2 is SASEGT. The CDR3 loop spans 15 amino acids. V lost 3 bases, J lost 2 bases, and 7 bases stayed unmatched. Here the CDR3 DNA reads TGTGCCAGCAGTGAGGGATGGAGCGGGGCCTACGAGCAGTACTTC. Its protein product is CASSEGWSGAYEQYF.

This chain uses TRBV10-1 with TRBJ1-5; D may be TRBD1 (5 bases). There are 15 residues in the CDR3. V was shortened by 7 bases and J by 0 bases, with 13 bases between the two germline ends. Germline CDR1 and CDR2: WNHNN and SYGVQD (reference sequence). The chain's CDR3 is CASTDLGASNQPQHF. CDR3 in DNA: TGCGCCAGCACCGACCTCGGGGCTAGCAATCAGCCCCAGCATTTT.

V gene TRBV7-9 combines with J gene TRBJ2-1; tentative D call: TRBD2 (6 bases). This CDR3 contains 15 residues. The germline V gene encodes CDR1 SEHNR and CDR2 FQNEAQ (reference sequence). CDR3 nucleotides: TGTGCAGAAACCGGGTGGGGGGAATCTCCGGATGAGCAGTTCTTC. This translates into CAETGWGESPDEQFF.

The rearrangement uses TRBV7-9 and TRBJ2-1, with 7 bases lining up with TRBD2. The V and J ends lost 3 bases and 4 bases, in that order; junction bases with no gene match: 12. The V gene's germline CDR1 is SEHNR and CDR2 FQNEAQ (reference sequence). The CDR3 is 17 residues long. The CDR3 protein is CASSLSPPGTIYNEQFF. The CDR3 region has the DNA TGTGCCAGCAGCTTGTCCCCACCCGGGACTATATACAATGAGCAGTTCTTC.

The chain recombines TRBV28 with TRBJ2-1; 8 bases are shared with TRBD1. Trimming cost V 3 bases and J 2 bases; bases outside gene matches: 3. This CDR3 spans 15 amino acids. Germline V gene data show CDR1 as MDHEN and CDR2 as SYDVKM. The CDR3 spells CASSLGQAPYNEQFF. The CDR3 DNA follows: TGTGCCAGCAGTTTGGGACAGGCCCCCTACAATGAGCAGTTCTTC.

The chain recombines TRBV29-1 with TRBJ2-7; 8 nucleotides match TRBD2. Germline lookup yields CDR1 SQVTM and CDR2 ANQGSEA. This CDR3 has 11 residues. The J segment lost 5 bases and the V segment lost 7 bases, leaving 4 bases of the junction unmatched. The CDR3 loop reads CSGRLANEQYF. The CDR3 DNA is TGCAGCGGCAGACTAGCGAACGAGCAGTACTTC.

This rearrangement joins TRBV28 to TRBJ1-3, with D maybe TRBD1 (5 bases). V was clipped by 6 bases and J by 3 bases, with 18 bases between them. Germline loops: CDR1 MDHEN, CDR2 SYDVKM. CDR3 length: 16 residues. The CDR3 loop reads CASSYQTGVIGNTIYF. In DNA form, the CDR3 reads TGTGCCAGCAGCTATCAAACGGGGGTAATTGGAAACACCATATATTTT.

The rearrangement links TRBV7-6 to TRBJ2-2; 12 bases map to TRBD2. V shed 2 bases and J 4 bases; nucleotides not matched to a gene: 2. Germline loops: CDR1 SGHVS, CDR2 FNYEAQ. CDR3 length equals 16 residues. Here the CDR3 DNA reads TGTGCCAGCAGCTTAACTAGCGGGAGGACCACCGGGGAGCTGTTTTTT. Its protein is CASSLTSGRTTGELFF.

The chain carries TRBV11-2 and TRBJ2-1; 7 bases map to TRBD2. V trimming: 5 bases; J trimming: 5 bases; junction bases outside the gene matches: 12. The CDR3 has 16 residues. CDR1 and CDR2 (germline): SGHAT, FQNNGV. CDR3 bases: TGTGCCAGCAGCCCTCATAAACCTAGCGGTAACAATGAGCAGTTCTTC. It specifies CASSPHKPSGNNEQFF. Drawing the rest from reference TRBV11-2 and TRBJ2-1, the complete variable domain is EAGVAQSPRYKIIEKRQSVAFWCNPISGHATLYWYQQILGQGPKLLIQFQNNGVVDDSQLPKDRFSAERLKGVDSTLKIQPAKLEDSAVYLCASSPHKPSGNNEQFFGPGTRLTVL.

The chain carries TRBV28 and TRBJ2-2; TRBD1 is a possible D gene (5 bases). The CDR3 length is 14 residues. Germline values: CDR1 MDHEN, CDR2 SYDVKM. Trimming shortened V by 7 bases and J by 2 bases, and 11 bases separated the two germline ends. DNA of the CDR3: TGTGCCAGCATGGGGCTTGTTAACACCGGGGAGCTGTTTTTT. This sequence encodes CASMGLVNTGELFF.

This chain connects TRBV19 to TRBJ2-4; tentative D call: TRBD1 (7 bases). The CDR3 has 16 residues. Trimming stripped 3 bases from V and 0 bases from J, with 12 bases between. The germline V gene has CDR1 LNHDA and CDR2 SQIVND (reference sequence). CDR3 DNA sequence: TGTGCCAGTAGTATCGCAGGGGGGCTAGCCAAAAACATTCAGTACTTC. Amino acid sequence: CASSIAGGLAKNIQYF.

V and J are TRBV30 and TRBJ2-1; unclear D gene. The germline V gene has CDR1 GTSNPN and CDR2 SVGIG (reference sequence). This CDR3 spans 15 amino acids. V was shortened by 0 bases and J by 5 bases, with 14 bases between the two germline ends. CDR3 nucleotides: TGTGCCTGGAGTGTAGGCTATCTTAGGGACAATGAGCAGTTCTTC. Its translation: CAWSVGYLRDNEQFF.

V is TRBV7-3 and J is TRBJ2-7; D is possibly TRBD1 (6 bases). The CDR3 contains 15 residues. Trimming cost V 1 base and J 0 bases, with 10 bases left between them. The germline CDR1 and CDR2 sequences are SGHTA and FQGTGA. CDR3 sequence (DNA): TGTGCCAGCAGCTTAAGCCCGGACAGCTCCTACGAGCAGTACTTC. It specifies CASSLSPDSSYEQYF.

J is TRBJ2-7 and V is TRBV6-5; 9 positions match TRBD1. V lost 6 bases and J lost 2; bases outside the gene matches: 5. Germline-derived CDR1 and CDR2 are MNHEY and SVGAGI. CDR3 size: 14 residues. The CDR3 coding sequence is TGTGCCAGCAGGGGACAGGGAGGTCCCTACGAGCAGTACTTC. It is translated as CASRGQGGPYEQYF.

The V and J genes are TRBV6-6 and TRBJ2-7; D not certain. CDR1 is MNHNY and CDR2 is SVGAGI in the germline V gene (reference sequence). V was trimmed by 0 bases and J by 4 bases, leaving 7 bases between them. The CDR3 has 13 residues. CDR3 amino acids: CASSYSGQYEQYF. The CDR3 DNA sequence: TGTGCCAGCAGTTACTCGGGTCAGTACGAGCAGTACTTC.

In this sample, this clone turned up once. The chain recombines TRBV7-9 with TRBJ2-7; weak D call: TRBD2 (6 bases). Germline lookup yields CDR1 SEHNR and CDR2 FQNEAQ (reference sequence). Trimming stripped 1 base from V and 5 bases from J, with 9 bases between. This CDR3 has 13 amino acids. The CDR3 DNA reads as TGTGCCAGCAGCTTAGTGCGGGGAGACGAGCAGTACTTC. As protein: CASSLVRGDEQYF.

This rearrangement joins TRBV7-9 to TRBJ1-1; 9 nucleotides align to TRBD1. The CDR3 runs to 12 residues. V was clipped by 3 bases and J by 13 bases; unmatched bases: 6. Germline V lookup: CDR1 SEHNR, CDR2 FQNEAQ (reference sequence). CDR3 residues: CASSLTGTGLFF. The CDR3 bases are TGTGCCAGCAGCTTGACCGGGACAGGGCTTTTCTTT.